The 4 T cell receptor beta chains below all came from one sample that was sequenced in a study of pediatric ulcerative colitis. The data were produced by immunoSEQ multiplex PCR, yet TCRdb's version contains in-frame clones alone and is incomplete. The table has about 12,000 clones, approximately 77% seen once; the top ten hold 4.5%. One to two pinch biopsies were taken from the rectum during colonoscopy. The source material was gut tissue. The receptor set was obtained from a boy younger than 18 who was a control in a study of pediatric ulcerative colitis.

V is TRBV9 and J is TRBJ2-6; no reliable D call. CDR1 is SGDLS, CDR2 YYNGEE, per germline. The CDR3 is 16 amino acids. Trimming took off 0 bases at V and 4 bases at J, with 11 bases between the two ends. DNA for the CDR3: TGTGCCAGCAGCGTAGATGACGGCCAGGGGGCCAACGTCCTGACTTTC. Its protein product is CASSVDDGQGANVLTF.

The chain uses TRBV6-1 and TRBJ2-3, with D perhaps given as TRBD1 or TRBD2 (5 bases each). The CDR3 extends over 15 amino acids. Trimming stripped 4 bases from V and 2 bases from J, with 13 bases between. Germline loops: CDR1 MNHNS, CDR2 SASEGT. The CDR3 region is CASSGGTVLTDTQYF. The CDR3 DNA sequence: TGTGCCAGCAGTGGGGGGACGGTTCTCACAGATACGCAGTATTTT.

The chain uses TRBV7-2 and TRBJ2-7, with no clear D. Trimming pared 1 base from V and 9 bases from J, leaving 7 bases between. The length of the CDR3 is 11 residues. Germline V gene data show CDR1 as SGHTA and CDR2 as FQGNSA. In DNA form, the CDR3 reads TGTGCCAGCAGCTTAGGGACCGGGCAGTACTTC. Protein sequence: CASSLGTGQYF.

This chain joins TRBV5-4 and TRBJ2-2; D gene unclear. V lost 1 base to trimming and J lost 1 base, with 5 bases between them. Germline CDR1 and CDR2: SGHNT and YYREEE (reference sequence). This CDR3 has 14 residues. CDR3 loop: CASSLQRNTGELFF. The CDR3 DNA is TGTGCCAGCAGCTTGCAGCGGAACACCGGGGAGCTGTTTTTT. The full variable domain, with the rest looked up from reference TRBV5-4 and TRBJ2-2, is ETGVTQSPTHLIKTRGQQVTLRCSSQSGHNTVSWYQQALGQGPQFIFQYYREEENGRGNFPPRFSGLQFPNYSSELNVNALELDDSALYLCASSLQRNTGELFFGEGSRLTVL.